This T cell receptor beta chain was profiled in a study of blood T cell repertoires in COVID-19. As for the study in general: Whether acute or convalescent, the COVID-19 samples came from the United States, Italy and Spain. T cells, B-cell-depleted T cells, or PBMCs supplied cDNA or gDNA.

V gave up 4 bases and J gave up 5 bases, with 15 bases separating them. This CDR3 has 15 amino acids. CDR1 and CDR2 (germline): SGHRS, YFSETQ. Patients of the Seattle cohort, enrolled during active infection, were followed longitudinally. The assay was immunoSEQ multiplex PCR, and TCRdb's table has in-frame clones only and misses some. The table records over 150,000 clones, around 81% of them present only once. This rearrangement joins TRBV5-1 to TRBJ2-2; D gene uncertain. The sequenced sample was peripheral blood. The TCR sequence derives from an elderly woman with COVID-19, enrolled during active disease. The CDR3 is CASSPGPPPTGELFF. The CDR3 DNA reads TGCGCCAGCAGCCCCGGTCCACCACCTACCGGGGAGCTGTTTTTT.